The T cell receptor (beta chain) under discussion was sequenced for a study of cytomegalovirus exposure and HLA in healthy donors. Overall study results and limits: Information on immune exposure was restricted to one variable (CMV serostatus).

It was with 60 Vbeta and 13 Jbeta primers that the PCR ran. Per the original data handling: An analysis that came later counted 73 million or so unique TCR beta chains, approximately 9.9 million shared. Assay: immunoSEQ multiplex PCR; the TCRdb copy retains only in-frame clones and omits some. The V and J calls and the clone size are those of that table, but D and trimming were determined from the DNA. Of 180,000 or so clones in the sample, around 81% were seen once. CDR1 is SGHRS and CDR2 is YFSETQ in the germline V gene. The germline V and J ends were trimmed by 3 bases and 3 bases, with 10 bases remaining between them. This CDR3 has 13 residues. Notes on this clone: Its antigen is currently unknown.

The TCR originated in a woman younger than 35 in good health and CMV-seropositive. The material sequenced was PBMCs. The V call is TRBV5-1, the J call TRBJ2-7, with D tentatively TRBD2 (5 bases). CDR3 in DNA: TGCGCCAGCAGCTGGGAGTTTTTCTACGAGCAGTACTTC. It specifies CASSWEFFYEQYF.